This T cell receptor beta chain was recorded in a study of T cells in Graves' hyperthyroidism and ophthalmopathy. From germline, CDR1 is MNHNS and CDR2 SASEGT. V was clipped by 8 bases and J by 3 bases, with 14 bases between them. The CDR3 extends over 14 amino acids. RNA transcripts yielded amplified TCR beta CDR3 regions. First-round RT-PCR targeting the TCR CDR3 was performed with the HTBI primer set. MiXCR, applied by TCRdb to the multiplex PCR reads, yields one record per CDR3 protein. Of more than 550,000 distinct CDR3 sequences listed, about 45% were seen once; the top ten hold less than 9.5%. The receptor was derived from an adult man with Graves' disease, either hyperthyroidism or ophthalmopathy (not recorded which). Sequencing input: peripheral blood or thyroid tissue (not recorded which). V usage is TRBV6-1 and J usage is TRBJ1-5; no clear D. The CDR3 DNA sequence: TGTGCCAGCCGTGGATCCGGGGACAATCAGCCCCAGCATTTT. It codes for CASRGSGDNQPQHF.